These 2 T cell receptor beta chains were all obtained from the same sample, sequenced in a study of shared clonotypes between healthy human individuals. Naive CD8 cells comprised CD45RO-negative, CCR7-positively selected cells, excluding terminally differentiated effector memory CD45RA+ cells. The method was immunoSEQ multiplex PCR; TCRdb's version includes in-frame clones alone and lacks a portion of them. Here the sample spans 2 million to 2.5 million clones, over 85% being singletons. Sequencing was performed on naive CD8+ T cells sorted from blood. The receptor set was obtained from a man between 18 and 35 years old in good health.

This chain links TRBV29-1 with TRBJ2-3; TRBD1 matches at 8 bases. Germline CDR1 and CDR2: SQVTM and ANQGSEA. V shed 7 bases and J 4 bases; nucleotides not matched to a gene: 4. This CDR3 is built from 12 residues. The CDR3 region is CSAPQGADTQYF. CDR3 DNA: TGCAGCGCACCACAGGGGGCAGATACGCAGTATTTT.

The chain combines TRBV10-3 with TRBJ1-1, with D perhaps matching TRBD1 (5 bases). Per the germline V gene, CDR1 is ENHRY and CDR2 is SYGVKD. The CDR3 runs to 15 residues. Trimming left V 5 bases short and J 4 bases short, with 17 bases between. The DNA of the CDR3 is TGTGCCATCAGTCTGGACACTCCGGCGTCCACTGAAGCTTTCTTT. Amino acids: CAISLDTPASTEAFF.